What follows are 28 T cell receptor beta chains derived from one specimen sequenced in a study of control samples from healthy donors and cancer patients. The method was immunoSEQ multiplex PCR; TCRdb's version includes in-frame clones alone and lacks a portion of them. The data show 200,000 to 250,000 clones, roughly 94% seen once. Sequencing was performed on blood. Receptor source: a man between 45 and 60 years old in good health.

This sequence joins TRBV5-1 and TRBJ2-1; D is ambiguous. The germline V gene encodes CDR1 SGHRS and CDR2 YFSETQ. This CDR3 has 12 amino acids. Trimming cost V 1 base and J 6 bases, with 5 bases left between them. CDR3 in DNA: TGCGCCAGCAGCTTGCCCTTCAATGAGCAGTTCTTC. It yields the protein CASSLPFNEQFF.

The chain is built from TRBV7-2 and TRBJ1-1, with D tentatively TRBD1 (5 bases). This CDR3 is 14 amino acids long. Germline V gene data show CDR1 as SGHTA and CDR2 as FQGNSA. Trimming took 1 base from V and 4 from J, leaving 10 bases between them. DNA for the CDR3: TGTGCCAGCAGCTTAGTCTACCAGGGCACTGAAGCTTTCTTT. Its protein product is CASSLVYQGTEAFF.

The CDR3 DNA reads TGTGCCAGCAGTGACCGACAGGGTGGGACACCCCTCCACTTT. This gives the protein CASSDRQGGTPLHF. The rearrangement joins TRBV2 to TRBJ1-6, with 7 bases lining up with TRBD1. Per germline, CDR1 SNHLY and CDR2 FYNNEI. The CDR3 runs to 14 residues. The trim removed 3 bases at V and 11 bases at J, leaving 7 bases unmatched.

This chain connects TRBV24-1 to TRBJ2-1; TRBD1 might be the D (6 bases). V lost 9 bases, J lost 5 bases, and 19 bases lay in between. The CDR3 loop spans 15 amino acids. Germline-derived CDR1 and CDR2 are KGHDR and SFDVKD. The CDR3 bases are TGTGCCACCGGACTCAGGGGCCAGGGACACAATGAGCAGTTCTTC. Its translation: CATGLRGQGHNEQFF.

V usage is TRBV5-4 and J usage is TRBJ1-2; perhaps TRBD1 as D (5 bases). CDR1 and CDR2 (germline): SGHNT, YYREEE (reference sequence). V was pared by 0 bases and J by 7 bases, with 13 bases between. The CDR3 runs to 14 residues. The CDR3: CASSLEGRESGYTF. In DNA form, the CDR3 reads TGTGCCAGCAGCTTGGAGGGCAGGGAGAGTGGCTACACCTTC.

Regarding this clone: Other DNA sequences in this sample translate to the same CDR3. The chain combines TRBV7-9 with TRBJ1-5, with TRBD1 as a possible D gene (5 bases). Between the trimmed V and J ends, which lost 4 bases and 5 bases, there was a span of 9 bases. Germline V gene sequence: CDR1 SEHNR, CDR2 FQNEAQ (reference sequence). CDR3 length: 13 residues. CDR3: CASSSQGDQPQHF. The CDR3, as DNA: TGTGCCAGCAGCTCTCAGGGCGATCAGCCCCAGCATTTT. Supplemented by reference TRBV7-9 and TRBJ1-5, the full variable domain reads DTGVSQNPRHKITKRGQNVTFRCDPISEHNRLYWYRQTLGQGPEFLTYFQNEAQLEKSRLLSDRFSAERPKGSFSTLEIQRTEQGDSAMYLCASSSQGDQPQHFGDGTRLSIL.

The chain joins TRBV10-1 to TRBJ2-5; a weak D match, TRBD2 (6 bases). CDR1 WNHNN and CDR2 SYGVQD come from the germline V gene (reference sequence). The CDR3 has 15 residues. V was trimmed by 0 bases and J by 11 bases, leaving 19 bases between them. The CDR3: CASSESVQRAAVQYF. CDR3 coding DNA: TGCGCCAGCAGTGAGTCGGTACAGCGGGCCGCGGTTCAGTACTTC.

This clone appeared once. The chain recombines TRBV5-4 with TRBJ1-1; TRBD1 might be the D (5 bases). CDR3 length equals 15 residues. CDR1 is SGHNT, CDR2 YYREEE, per germline (reference sequence). Trimming stripped 4 bases from V and 2 bases from J, with 15 bases between. CDR3 nucleotides: TGTGCCAGCAGCCCCGGGGGAGGGAAAAACACTGAAGCTTTCTTT. Amino acids: CASSPGGGKNTEAFF. Full variable domain (outside the CDR3, taken from reference TRBV5-4 and TRBJ1-1): ETGVTQSPTHLIKTRGQQVTLRCSSQSGHNTVSWYQQALGQGPQFIFQYYREEENGRGNFPPRFSGLQFPNYSSELNVNALELDDSALYLCASSPGGGKNTEAFFGQGTRLTVV.

The rearrangement joins TRBV28 to TRBJ1-4; no reliable D call. V lost 3 bases to trimming and J lost 3 bases, with 11 bases between them. The CDR3 extends over 15 amino acids. Germline V gene lookup returns CDR1 MDHEN and CDR2 SYDVKM. The CDR3 sequence is CASSFTASPNEKLFF. The CDR3 DNA reads TGTGCCAGCAGTTTTACGGCATCGCCTAATGAAAAACTGTTTTTT. Full variable domain (missing parts from reference TRBV28 and TRBJ1-4): DVKVTQSSRYLVKRTGEKVFLECVQDMDHENMFWYRQDPGLGLRLIYFSYDVKMKEKGDIPEGYSVSREKKERFSLILESASTNQTSMYLCASSFTASPNEKLFFGSGTQLSVL.

The genes are TRBV10-1 and TRBJ2-6, with a weak D call TRBD1 (5 bases). V was shortened by 6 bases and J by 3 bases, with 15 bases between the two germline ends. CDR1 WNHNN and CDR2 SYGVQD come from the germline V gene (reference sequence). The CDR3 extends over 16 amino acids. Here the CDR3 reads CASSELETVGANVLTF. CDR3 nucleotide sequence: TGCGCCAGCAGCGAACTTGAGACAGTTGGGGCCAACGTCCTGACTTTC.

The chain has TRBV30 and TRBJ2-1; D is perhaps TRBD1 (6 bases). Germline assignment: CDR1 GTSNPN and CDR2 SVGIG (reference sequence). The CDR3 is made up of 14 amino acids. V lost 3 bases to trimming and J lost 3 bases, with 12 bases between them. Here the CDR3 reads CAWRGDTDYNEQFF. The CDR3 bases are TGTGCCTGGAGGGGGGACACTGACTACAATGAGCAGTTCTTC.

The chain has TRBV19 and TRBJ1-5; D is uncertain. The CDR3 consists of 12 residues. The V and J ends lost 7 bases and 1 base respectively, with 5 bases between them. Germline V lookup: CDR1 LNHDA, CDR2 SQIVND (reference sequence). The CDR3 bases are TGTGCCAGTACCGCAAGCAATCAGCCCCAGCATTTT. This translates into CASTASNQPQHF.

This chain joins TRBV5-1 and TRBJ1-2; the D is unclear. The germline gives CDR1 SGHRS, CDR2 YFSETQ. The ends were cut back, 4 bases at V and 3 bases at J, with 16 bases in the middle. CDR3 length: 15 residues. Written as DNA, the CDR3 is TGCGCCAGCAGCAGGGTAAGCGGATCCGACTATGGCTACACCTTC. This sequence encodes CASSRVSGSDYGYTF.

The gene calls are TRBV5-4 and TRBJ2-7; a possible D gene is TRBD1 (6 bases). From germline, CDR1 is SGHNT and CDR2 YYREEE (reference sequence). The CDR3 is 15 amino acids. Trimming shortened V by 4 bases and J by 3 bases, and 17 bases separated the two germline ends. CDR3 coding DNA: TGTGCCAGCAGCCCCGCCGGTGGGACAATCTACGAGCAGTACGTC. It specifies CASSPAGGTIYEQYV.

This sequence joins TRBV24-1 and TRBJ2-3; 9 bases agree with TRBD2. The ends lost 4 bases at V and 2 bases at J; junction bases unmatched: 6. The germline gives CDR1 KGHDR, CDR2 SFDVKD. This CDR3 comprises 16 residues. The CDR3 region has the DNA TGTGCCACCAGTGACATTAGCGGGGGTTACACAGATACGCAGTATTTT. Translating gives CATSDISGGYTDTQYF.

CDR3 coding DNA: TGTGCTAGTGGTTCTCCGATCGCCACTGAAGCTTTCTTT. Translated, it gives CASGSPIATEAFF. The V and J genes are TRBV12-5 and TRBJ1-1; D is ambiguous. Germline CDR1 reads LGHNT; CDR2 reads FRNRAP. The CDR3 runs to 13 residues. With 4 bases removed from V and 4 bases from J, the gap between germline ends came to 10 bases.

This clone was counted a few times. The rearrangement links TRBV7-9 to TRBJ1-1, with no clear D. The CDR3 has 12 residues. In germline, CDR1 is SEHNR, CDR2 FQNEAQ (reference sequence). Trimming took 2 bases from V and 7 from J, leaving 8 bases between them. The CDR3 DNA reads as TGTGCCAGCAGCTTATCCGGGTTTGAAGCTTTCTTT. It encodes CASSLSGFEAFF.

This chain connects TRBV11-2 to TRBJ2-1; 9 nucleotides align to TRBD1. In germline, CDR1 is SGHAT, CDR2 FQNNGV. Trimming at V came to 3 bases and at J to 2 bases, leaving 8 bases not matched to a gene. The CDR3 loop spans 17 amino acids. CDR3 region: CASSLSRDRETYNEQFF. The CDR3 DNA follows: TGTGCCAGCAGCTTGTCTCGGGACAGGGAGACCTACAATGAGCAGTTCTTC.

The chain joins TRBV19 to TRBJ2-3; D possibly corresponds to TRBD2 (7 bases). Germline assignment: CDR1 LNHDA and CDR2 SQIVND (reference sequence). Trimming left V 3 bases short and J 4 bases short, with 11 bases between. This CDR3 has 14 amino acids. The CDR3 DNA is TGTGCCAGTAGTATGGGGAGGGGGGCAGATACGCAGTATTTT. This codes for CASSMGRGADTQYF.

The chain carries TRBV5-1 and TRBJ2-3; D may be TRBD1 (6 bases). The CDR3 has 16 residues. CDR1 and CDR2 (germline): SGHRS, YFSETQ. The V and J ends lost 2 bases and 3 bases respectively, with 16 bases between them. The CDR3 loop is CASSFRPTGSTDTQYF. CDR3 coding DNA: TGCGCCAGCAGCTTTCGGCCCACAGGGTCGACAGATACGCAGTATTTT.

The chain employs TRBV2 and TRBJ1-1, with D perhaps matching TRBD1 (6 bases). There are 13 residues in the CDR3. Trimming removed 6 bases from V and 5 bases from J, with 13 bases in between. In germline, CDR1 is SNHLY, CDR2 FYNNEI. CDR3 coding DNA: TGTGCCAGCAGCACAGGGTTGGGTACTGAAGCTTTCTTT. Translation gives CASSTGLGTEAFF.

The V and J genes are TRBV6-4 and TRBJ2-3; tentatively, D is TRBD1 (6 bases). The CDR3 is 19 residues long. Germline loops: CDR1 MRHNA, CDR2 SNTAGT. The ends were cut back, 8 bases at V and 4 bases at J, with 31 bases in the middle. The CDR3 loop is CASDCTYGRWSGVADTQYF. As DNA, the CDR3 is TGTGCCAGCGACTGTACTTATGGCCGGTGGTCAGGGGTAGCAGATACGCAGTATTTT.

V and J are TRBV6-6 and TRBJ1-2, with a possible D match to TRBD1 (5 bases). Trimming pared 0 bases from V and 8 bases from J, leaving 19 bases between. The CDR3 is 16 amino acids. The germline CDR1 and CDR2 sequences are MNHNY and SVGAGI (reference sequence). As DNA, the CDR3 is TGTGCCAGCAGTTACTCACCTGACAGCTTCTATGGCGGCTACACCTTC. Amino acid sequence: CASSYSPDSFYGGYTF.

V gene TRBV7-9 combines with J gene TRBJ2-3; 11 bases line up with TRBD2. The CDR3 is 16 amino acids. V was clipped by 4 bases and J by 5 bases; unmatched bases: 8. Germline V gene sequence: CDR1 SEHNR, CDR2 FQNEAQ (reference sequence). The CDR3 reads CASSSRLAGQGDTQYF. As DNA, the CDR3 is TGTGCCAGCAGCTCCCGACTAGCGGGGCAGGGAGATACGCAGTATTTT.

This chain links TRBV9 with TRBJ2-1, with 12 bases lining up with TRBD1. Germline lookup yields CDR1 SGDLS and CDR2 YYNGEE. This CDR3 comprises 14 residues. Losses at the gene ends were 4 bases for V and 8 bases for J; bases not matched to a gene: 4. This chain's CDR3 is CASSTGTGGDEQFF. CDR3 in DNA: TGTGCCAGCAGCACAGGGACAGGGGGCGATGAGCAGTTCTTC. The full variable domain, its missing parts supplied by reference TRBV9 and TRBJ2-1, is DSGVTQTPKHLITATGQRVTLRCSPRSGDLSVYWYQQSLDQGLQFLIQYYNGEERAKGNILERFSAQQFPDLHSELNLSSLELGDSALYFCASSTGTGGDEQFFGPGTRLTVL.

The V call is TRBV2, the J call TRBJ2-7; D is ambiguous. The CDR3 covers 14 residues. Deletions cut 2 bases from V and 1 base from J, with 9 bases between. Germline lookup yields CDR1 SNHLY and CDR2 FYNNEI. CDR3 DNA: TGTGCCAGCAGTGAAACGGCATCGTCCTACGAGCAGTACTTC. The encoded protein is CASSETASSYEQYF.

The chain couples TRBV28 to TRBJ1-5; D remains ambiguous. Trimming cost V 5 bases and J 4 bases, with 12 bases left between them. The CDR3 totals 14 residues. Germline CDR1 and CDR2: MDHEN and SYDVKM. CDR3 loop: CASSLRNGNQPQHF. In DNA form, the CDR3 reads TGTGCCAGCAGTCTCCGCAACGGAAATCAGCCCCAGCATTTT.

The chain links TRBV6-2 or TRBV6-3 to TRBJ2-5, with D perhaps TRBD1 (6 bases). Between the trimmed V and J ends, which lost 2 bases and 1 base, there was a span of 8 bases. This CDR3 contains 14 residues. Germline loops: CDR1 MNHEY, CDR2 SVGEGT. CDR3 sequence: CASSYGGPQETQYF. CDR3 DNA: TGTGCCAGCAGTTACGGGGGCCCCCAAGAGACCCAGTACTTC.